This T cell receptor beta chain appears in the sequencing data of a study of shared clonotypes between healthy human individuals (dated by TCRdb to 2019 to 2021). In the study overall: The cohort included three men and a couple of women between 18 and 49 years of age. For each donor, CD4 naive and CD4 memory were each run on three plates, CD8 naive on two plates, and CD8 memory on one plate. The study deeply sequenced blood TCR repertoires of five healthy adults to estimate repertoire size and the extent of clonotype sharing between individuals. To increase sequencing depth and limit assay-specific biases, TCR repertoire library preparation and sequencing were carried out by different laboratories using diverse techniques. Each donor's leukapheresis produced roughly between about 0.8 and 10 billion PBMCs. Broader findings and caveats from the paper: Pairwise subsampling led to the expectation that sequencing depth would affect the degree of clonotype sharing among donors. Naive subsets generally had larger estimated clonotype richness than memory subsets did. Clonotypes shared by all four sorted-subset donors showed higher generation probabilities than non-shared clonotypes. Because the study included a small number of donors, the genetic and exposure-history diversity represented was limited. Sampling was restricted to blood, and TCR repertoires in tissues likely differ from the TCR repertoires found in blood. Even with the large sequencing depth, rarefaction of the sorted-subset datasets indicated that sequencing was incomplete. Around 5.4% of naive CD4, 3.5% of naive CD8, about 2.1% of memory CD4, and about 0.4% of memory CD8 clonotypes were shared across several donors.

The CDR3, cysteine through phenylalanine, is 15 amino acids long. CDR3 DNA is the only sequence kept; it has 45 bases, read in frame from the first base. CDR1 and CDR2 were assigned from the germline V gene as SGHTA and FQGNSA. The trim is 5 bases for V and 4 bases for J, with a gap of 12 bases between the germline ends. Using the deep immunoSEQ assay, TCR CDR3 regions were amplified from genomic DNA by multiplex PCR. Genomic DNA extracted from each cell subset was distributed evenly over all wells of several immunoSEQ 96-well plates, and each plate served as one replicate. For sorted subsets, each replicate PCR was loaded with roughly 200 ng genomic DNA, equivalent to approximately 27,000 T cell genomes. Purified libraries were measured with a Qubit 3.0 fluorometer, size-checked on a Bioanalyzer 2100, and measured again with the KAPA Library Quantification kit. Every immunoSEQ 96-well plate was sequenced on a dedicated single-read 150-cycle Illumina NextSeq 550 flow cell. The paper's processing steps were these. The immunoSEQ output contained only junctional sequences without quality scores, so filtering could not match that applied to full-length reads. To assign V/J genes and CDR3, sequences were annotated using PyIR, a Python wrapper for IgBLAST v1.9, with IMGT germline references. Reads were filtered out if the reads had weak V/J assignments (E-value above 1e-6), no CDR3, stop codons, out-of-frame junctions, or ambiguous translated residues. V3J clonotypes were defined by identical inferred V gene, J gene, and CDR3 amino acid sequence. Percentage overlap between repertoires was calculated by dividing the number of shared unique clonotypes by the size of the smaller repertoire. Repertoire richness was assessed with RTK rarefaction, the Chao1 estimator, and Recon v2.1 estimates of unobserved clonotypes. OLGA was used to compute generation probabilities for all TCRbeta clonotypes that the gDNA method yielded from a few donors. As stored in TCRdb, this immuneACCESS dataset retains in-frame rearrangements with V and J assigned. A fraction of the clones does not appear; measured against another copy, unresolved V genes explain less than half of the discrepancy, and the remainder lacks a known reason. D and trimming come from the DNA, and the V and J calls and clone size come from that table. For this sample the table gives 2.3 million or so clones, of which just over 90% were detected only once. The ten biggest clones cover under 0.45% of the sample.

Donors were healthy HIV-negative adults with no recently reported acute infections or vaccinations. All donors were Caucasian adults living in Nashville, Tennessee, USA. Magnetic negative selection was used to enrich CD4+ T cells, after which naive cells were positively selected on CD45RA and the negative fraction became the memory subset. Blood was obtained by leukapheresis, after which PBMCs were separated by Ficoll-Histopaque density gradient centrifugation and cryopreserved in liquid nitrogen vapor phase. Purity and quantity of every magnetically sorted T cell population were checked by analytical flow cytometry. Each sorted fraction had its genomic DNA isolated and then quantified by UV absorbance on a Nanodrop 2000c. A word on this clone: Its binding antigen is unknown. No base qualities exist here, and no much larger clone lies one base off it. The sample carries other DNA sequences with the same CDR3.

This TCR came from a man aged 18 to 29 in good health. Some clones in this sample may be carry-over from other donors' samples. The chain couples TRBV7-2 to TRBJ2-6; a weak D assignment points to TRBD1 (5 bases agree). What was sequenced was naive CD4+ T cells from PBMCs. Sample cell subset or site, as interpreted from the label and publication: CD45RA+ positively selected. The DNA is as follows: TGTGCCAGCAGCCTACAGGTATCAGGGGCCAACGTCCTGACTTTC. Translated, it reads CASSLQVSGANVLTF.